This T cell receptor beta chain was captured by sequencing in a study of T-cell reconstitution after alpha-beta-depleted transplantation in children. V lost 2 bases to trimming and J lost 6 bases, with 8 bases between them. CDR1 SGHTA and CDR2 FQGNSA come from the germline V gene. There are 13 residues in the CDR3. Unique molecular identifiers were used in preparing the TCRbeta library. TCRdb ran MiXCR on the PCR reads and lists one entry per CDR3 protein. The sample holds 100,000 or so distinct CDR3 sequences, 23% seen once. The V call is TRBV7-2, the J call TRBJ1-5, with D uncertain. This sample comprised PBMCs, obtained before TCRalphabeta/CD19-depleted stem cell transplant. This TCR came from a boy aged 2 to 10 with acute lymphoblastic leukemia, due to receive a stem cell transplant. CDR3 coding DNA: TGTGCCAGCAGCTTACGTCGGGGTCAGCCCCAGCATTTT. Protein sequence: CASSLRRGQPQHF.